This T cell receptor (beta chain) was recovered during a study of T cells in Graves' hyperthyroidism and ophthalmopathy. The study, taken as a whole, reports: Researchers found most expanded thyroid clonotypes above 0.001 in blood as well.

RNA transcripts were the template for amplifying TCR beta CDR3 regions. In the first-round RT-PCR of the TCR CDR3, the HTBI primer set was used. MiXCR was run by TCRdb on the multiplex PCR reads, yielding one entry per CDR3 protein. This sample has about half a million distinct CDR3 sequences, with around 21% found just once. Comment on this clonotype: Its antigen is not identified.

Patients were aged 18 to 65, had disease duration under 2 months, and had newly diagnosed hyperthyroidism. Not enrolled were patients with uncontrolled infection, other autoimmune disease, pregnancy or lactation. Diagnosis relied on clinical symptoms, serum thyroxine and TRAb, thyroid ultrasound and orbital computed tomography. The origin of this receptor is a man aged 18 to 30 with Graves' hyperthyroidism. Sequenced: blood.

The CDR3 reads CATSDTGTGTTGELFF. Here the CDR3 DNA reads TGTGCCACCAGTGATACTGGGACAGGGACCACCGGGGAGCTGTTTTTT. The chain links TRBV24-1 to TRBJ2-2; 9 nucleotides agree with TRBD1. In germline, CDR1 is KGHDR, CDR2 SFDVKD. The CDR3 totals 16 residues. After removal of 3 bases from V and 4 bases from J, the junction contained 5 bases not matched to a gene.